This T cell receptor (beta chain) was sequenced during a study of blood T cell repertoires in COVID-19. As for the study in general: Both acute and convalescent COVID-19 samples were obtained from the United States, Italy and Spain. PBMCs, B-cell-depleted T cells, or T cells were the source of the cDNA or gDNA that made up the material.

Seattle's cohort entered during active infection and was followed longitudinally. The V gene end was trimmed by 9 bases and the J gene end by 4 bases; junction bases not matched to a gene: 7. This CDR3 has 15 residues. Per germline, CDR1 LNHDA and CDR2 SQIVND (reference sequence). Only a few counts were recorded for this clone. Original data processing: From reference gene primer amplification, estimates of nucleated cell counts were derived. TCRdb keeps only in-frame clones here, not all; method: immunoSEQ multiplex PCR. D and trimming were read from the DNA, whereas the V and J calls and clone size are those reported in that table. The sample has about 60,000 clones; approximately 77% are singletons.

The material sequenced was peripheral blood. This TCR derives from a woman between 65 and 79 years old with COVID-19, enrolled during active disease. The V call is TRBV19, the J call TRBJ2-2; 11 bases line up with TRBD2. CDR3 sequence: CASHAGTSGTGELFF. The CDR3, as DNA: TGTGCCAGCCACGCCGGGACTAGCGGCACCGGGGAGCTGTTTTTT.